This is a list of T cell receptor beta chains from one sample in a study of human T cells and chemical hapten exposure. One entry per CDR3 protein results from TCRdb running MiXCR on the RACE reads. Here the sample spans approximately 52,000 distinct CDR3 sequences, approximately 9.6% being singletons. This sample comprised whole blood, obtained in connection with sensitization to the hapten diphenylcyclopropenone (DPC). The receptors derive from a woman in her thirties with alopecia areata. Some clones in this sample may be carry-over from other donors' samples. CDR3s include the opening cysteine and the closing phenylalanine or tryptophan. D genes are given only for firm matches. Size is stated for part of the rows, as once, few or many counts, or as a class when the clone is expanded.

CDR3 DNA,CDR3 protein,V gene,D gene,clone size,J gene
TGCGCCAGCAGCCAAGATGGTTTAGGGGGGGGGCGAAACGAGCAGTACTTC,CASSQDGLGGGRNEQYF,TRBV4-3,-,few,TRBJ2-7
TGTGCCAGCAGTCCGGGGGGGCCAAGGGTAGGGCAGTTCTTC,CASSPGGPRVGQFF,TRBV27,TRBD2,-,TRBJ2-1
TGTGCCAGCAGCGCTCAACCGGGACAGGGTCGTGAAAAACTGTTTTTT,CASSAQPGQGREKLFF,TRBV9,TRBD1,few,TRBJ1-4
TGCAGCTACGCGACACAGATGAACACTGAAGCTTTCTTT,CSYATQMNTEAFF,TRBV29-1,-,few,TRBJ1-1
TGTGCCAGCAGTCTCAACACAGATCAGCCCCAGCATTTT,CASSLNTDQPQHF,TRBV28,-,-,TRBJ1-5
TGTGCCAGCATCAAAGCGGGACAGACTTACAATGAGCAGTTCTTC,CASIKAGQTYNEQFF,TRBV12-3/TRBV12-4,-,many,TRBJ2-1
TGTGCCAGCAGCTTAGATCGGGGGGCGAACTATGGCTACACCTTC,CASSLDRGANYGYTF,TRBV7-2,-,many,TRBJ1-2
TGTGCCAGCAGTGATTACCTTAGGACAGCCACCCTGTCGGGGGTTGGCAAAAACATTCAGTACTTC,CASSDYLRTATLSGVGKNIQYF,TRBV7-2,-,many,TRBJ2-4
TGCAGTGCCCCCGCAGAATATAGCGGGGGGGCCGTTGAGACCCAGTACTTC,CSAPAEYSGGAVETQYF,TRBV20-1,TRBD2,-,TRBJ2-5
TGTGCCAGCAGTTTTCGCGGGGGGGTTGGAGATACGCAGTATTTT,CASSFRGGVGDTQYF,TRBV12-3/TRBV12-4,TRBD2,-,TRBJ2-3
TGTGCCAGCAGTCTAGACTGGAAGGGCGGGGGCGAGCAGTACTTC,CASSLDWKGGGEQYF,TRBV12-3/TRBV12-4,TRBD2,many,TRBJ2-7
TGTGCCAGCAGTGACAGGGGGCACTACGAGCAGTACTTC,CASSDRGHYEQYF,TRBV6-2/TRBV6-3,TRBD1,few,TRBJ2-7
TGCGCCAGCAGCTTGGGTCTAGCCGCAGATACGCAGTATTTT,CASSLGLAADTQYF,TRBV5-1,-,medium-sized,TRBJ2-3
TGCGCCAGCAGCGATGGACAGGTCGGAGCTTTCTTT,CASSDGQVGAFF,TRBV5-1,TRBD1,few,TRBJ1-1
TGTGCCAGCAGCCTACAGGGAAATAATTCACCCCTCCACTTT,CASSLQGNNSPLHF,TRBV12-3/TRBV12-4,-,few,TRBJ1-6
TGTGCCAGCAGCGGCAGCGGGGTAGGGTACGAGCAGTACTTC,CASSGSGVGYEQYF,TRBV9,TRBD2,few,TRBJ2-7
TGTGCCAGCAGTTCCCAGGGACTCACAGATACGCAGTATTTT,CASSSQGLTDTQYF,TRBV6-5,-,many,TRBJ2-3
TGTGCCACCAGTGGCACCAACACCGGGGAGCTGTTTTTT,CATSGTNTGELFF,TRBV24-1,-,many,TRBJ2-2
TGTGCCAGCAGCGCCGAACCTACAAGGGGCCCTCCCGCGCAGTATTTT,CASSAEPTRGPPAQYF,TRBV9,-,few,TRBJ2-3
TGCAGCGTTGCCTTGTTTGGGGATAGCAATCAGCCCCAGCATTTT,CSVALFGDSNQPQHF,TRBV29-1,-,many,TRBJ1-5
TGCAGTGCTAGAGACCCGGGACAGCGCAGCAATCAGCCCCAGCATTTT,CSARDPGQRSNQPQHF,TRBV20-1,TRBD1,many,TRBJ1-5
TGTGCCAGCAGCCCCCAGGGGGGAGAAGCAGATACGCAGTATTTT,CASSPQGGEADTQYF,TRBV7-9,-,-,TRBJ2-3
TGTGCCAGCAGCTTAGAGCTCCAAGAGACCCAGTACTTC,CASSLELQETQYF,TRBV7-2,-,many,TRBJ2-5
TGTGCCAGCAGGAGAACCGGGACAGGGCCTAACTATGGCTACACCTTC,CASRRTGTGPNYGYTF,TRBV6-2/TRBV6-3,TRBD1,many,TRBJ1-2
TGTGCCAGCAGTTACTCCCTAGCGGGGAGCACAGATACGCAGTATTTT,CASSYSLAGSTDTQYF,TRBV6-2/TRBV6-3,TRBD2,few,TRBJ2-3
TGTGCCAGCAGGTTCGGACTAGAGATCGGTGAGCAGTACTTC,CASRFGLEIGEQYF,TRBV3-1,TRBD2,few,TRBJ2-7
TGTGCCAGCAGCAAAGTGTCTCTAGCCGGCTACAGGTTAAATTCACCCCTCCACTTT,CASSKVSLAGYRLNSPLHF,TRBV21-1,-,few,TRBJ1-6
TGTGCCAGCAGTAGGAGGTCGAACACTGAAGCTTTCTTT,CASSRRSNTEAFF,TRBV11-2,-,few,TRBJ1-1
TGTGCCAGCAGTGAGGGGACTCAAGGTTCACCCCTCCACTTT,CASSEGTQGSPLHF,TRBV2,-,many,TRBJ1-6
TGTGCCAGCAGTAAGGGGACTAGCGGGACTGAGCAGTTCTTC,CASSKGTSGTEQFF,TRBV6-5,TRBD2,many,TRBJ2-1
TGTGCCAGCAGCCCGGAGGTTAGCGGACAAGAGACCCAGTACTTC,CASSPEVSGQETQYF,TRBV13,-,few,TRBJ2-5
TGTGCCAGCTCCCTAGAACAGGGGGCAACAGATACGCAGTATTTT,CASSLEQGATDTQYF,TRBV18,TRBD1,-,TRBJ2-3